This T cell receptor beta chain was captured in a study of human T cells and chemical hapten exposure. Time point reported: patch test 1, 2 weeks after DPC sensitization. Treatment given: therapeutic diphenylcyclopropenone sensitization with weekly scalp DPC. MiXCR, run by TCRdb on the RACE reads, gives a single entry per CDR3 protein. The data show around 340,000 distinct CDR3 sequences, with 6% to 8.5% seen just once and 8.4% held by the top ten. This clonotype came up many times. CDR3 length: 14 residues. V dropped 5 bases and J dropped 0 bases, with 9 bases sitting between them. The clonotype was recovered from a woman younger than 30 with alopecia areata. Some clones in this sample may be carry-over from other donors' samples. The chain uses TRBV12-3 or TRBV12-4 and TRBJ2-3; D is unclear. The sample consisted of whole blood, taken in connection with sensitization to the hapten diphenylcyclopropenone (DPC). CDR3 residues: CASSPQESTDTQYF. DNA of the CDR3: TGTGCCAGCAGTCCCCAGGAGAGCACAGATACGCAGTATTTT.